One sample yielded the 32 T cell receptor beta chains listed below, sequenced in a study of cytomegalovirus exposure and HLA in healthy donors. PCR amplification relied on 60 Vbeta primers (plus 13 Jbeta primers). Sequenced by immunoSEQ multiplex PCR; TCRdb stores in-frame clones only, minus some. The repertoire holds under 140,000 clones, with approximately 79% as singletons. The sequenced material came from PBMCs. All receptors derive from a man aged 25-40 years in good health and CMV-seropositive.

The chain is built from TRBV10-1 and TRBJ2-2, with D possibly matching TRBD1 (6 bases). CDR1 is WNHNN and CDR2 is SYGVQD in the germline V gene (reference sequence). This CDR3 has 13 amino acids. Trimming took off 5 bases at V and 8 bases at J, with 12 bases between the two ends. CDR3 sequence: CASSRSGEGELFF. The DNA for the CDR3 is TGCGCCAGCAGTCGGTCAGGGGAAGGGGAGCTGTTTTTT.

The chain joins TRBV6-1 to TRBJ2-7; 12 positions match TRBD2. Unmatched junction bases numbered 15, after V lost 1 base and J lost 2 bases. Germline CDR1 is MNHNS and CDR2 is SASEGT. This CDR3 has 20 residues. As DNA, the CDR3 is TGTGCCAGCAGTGAAGGTCTTACTTCTGGACTAGCGGGGACCCCCTACGAGCAGTACTTC. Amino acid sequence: CASSEGLTSGLAGTPYEQYF.

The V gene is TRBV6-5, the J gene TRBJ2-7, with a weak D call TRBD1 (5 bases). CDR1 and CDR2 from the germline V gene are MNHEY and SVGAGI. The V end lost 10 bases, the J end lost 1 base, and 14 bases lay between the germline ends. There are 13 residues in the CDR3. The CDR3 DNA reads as TGTGCCACCGGAAAGGGGCCATCCTACGAGCAGTACTTC. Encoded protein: CATGKGPSYEQYF.

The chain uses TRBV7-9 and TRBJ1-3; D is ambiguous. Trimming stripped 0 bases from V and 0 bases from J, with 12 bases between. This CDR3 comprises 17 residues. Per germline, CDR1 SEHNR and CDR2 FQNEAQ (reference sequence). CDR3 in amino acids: CASSLARQLSSGNTIYF. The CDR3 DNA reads TGTGCCAGCAGCTTAGCGCGGCAGTTATCCTCTGGAAACACCATATATTTT.

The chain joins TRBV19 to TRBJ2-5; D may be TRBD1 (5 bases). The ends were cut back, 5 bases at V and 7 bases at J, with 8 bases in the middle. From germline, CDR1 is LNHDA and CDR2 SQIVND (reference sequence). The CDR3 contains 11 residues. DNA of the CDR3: TGTGCCAGTAGTCAAACAGGGACCCAGTACTTC. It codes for CASSQTGTQYF.

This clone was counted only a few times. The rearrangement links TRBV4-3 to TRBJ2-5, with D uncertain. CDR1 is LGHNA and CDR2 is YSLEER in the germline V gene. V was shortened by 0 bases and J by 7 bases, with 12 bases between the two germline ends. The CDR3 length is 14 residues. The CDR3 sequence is CASSQDRSPGTQYF. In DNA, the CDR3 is TGCGCCAGCAGCCAAGATCGCTCCCCCGGGACCCAGTACTTC.

The DNA of the CDR3 is TGTGCCAGCATCCGGGAGACTGAAGCTTTCTTT. Its protein product is CASIRETEAFF. This sequence joins TRBV25-1 and TRBJ1-1; D gene ambiguous. Between the trimmed V and J ends, which lost 7 bases and 5 bases, there was a span of 8 bases. In germline, CDR1 is MGHDK, CDR2 SYGVNS. The CDR3 loop spans 11 amino acids.

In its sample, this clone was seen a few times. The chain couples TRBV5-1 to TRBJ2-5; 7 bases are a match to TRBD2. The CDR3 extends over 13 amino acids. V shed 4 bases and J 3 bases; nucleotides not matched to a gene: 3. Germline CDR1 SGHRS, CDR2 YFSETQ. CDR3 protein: CASSPGLKETQYF. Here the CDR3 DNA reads TGCGCCAGCAGCCCGGGACTAAAAGAGACCCAGTACTTC.

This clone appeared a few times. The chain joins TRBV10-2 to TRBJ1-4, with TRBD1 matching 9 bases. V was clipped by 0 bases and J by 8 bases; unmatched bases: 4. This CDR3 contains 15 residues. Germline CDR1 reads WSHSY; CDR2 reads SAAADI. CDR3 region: CASSESKGTGEKLFF. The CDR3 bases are TGCGCCAGCAGTGAGTCGAAGGGGACAGGGGAAAAACTGTTTTTT.

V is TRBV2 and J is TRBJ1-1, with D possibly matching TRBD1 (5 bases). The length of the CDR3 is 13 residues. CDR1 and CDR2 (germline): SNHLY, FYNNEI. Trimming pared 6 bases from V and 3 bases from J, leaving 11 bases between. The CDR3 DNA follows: TGTGCCAGCAGAGGGTCAGGGTACACTGAAGCTTTCTTT. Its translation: CASRGSGYTEAFF.

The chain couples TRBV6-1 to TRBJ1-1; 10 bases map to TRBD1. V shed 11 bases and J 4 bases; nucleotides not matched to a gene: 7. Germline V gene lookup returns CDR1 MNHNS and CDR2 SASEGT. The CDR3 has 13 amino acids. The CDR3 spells CAVRQGATTEAFF. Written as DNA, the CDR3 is TGTGCCGTAAGACAGGGGGCGACCACTGAAGCTTTCTTT.

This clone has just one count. The CDR3 DNA reads as TGTGCCAGCAGCTTAGAGGTGAGCGACGAGCAGTACTTC. Translation gives CASSLEVSDEQYF. The chain employs TRBV11-2 and TRBJ2-7; no firm D call. The V gene lost 0 bases and the J gene lost 5 bases, with 8 bases spanning the gap. CDR1 and CDR2 from the germline V gene are SGHAT and FQNNGV. The CDR3 has 13 amino acids.

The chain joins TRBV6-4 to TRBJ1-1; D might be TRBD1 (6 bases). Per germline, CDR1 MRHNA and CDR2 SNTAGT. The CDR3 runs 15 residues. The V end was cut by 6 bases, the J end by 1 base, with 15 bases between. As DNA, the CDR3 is TGTGCCAGCAGCGAACCTCAGGGGAAGAACACTGAAGCTTTCTTT. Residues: CASSEPQGKNTEAFF.

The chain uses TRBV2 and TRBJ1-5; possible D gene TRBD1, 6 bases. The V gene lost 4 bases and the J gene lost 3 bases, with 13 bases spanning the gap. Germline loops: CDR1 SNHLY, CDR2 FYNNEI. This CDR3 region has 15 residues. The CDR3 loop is CASSVEGDPNQPQHF. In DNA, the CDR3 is TGTGCCAGCAGTGTTGAGGGGGATCCCAATCAGCCCCAGCATTTT.

The CDR3 DNA follows: TGTGCCAGCAGTTTATCGGGACTAGGTTCCTACGAGCAGTACTTC. Amino acids: CASSLSGLGSYEQYF. The chain couples TRBV27 to TRBJ2-7; 8 bases map to TRBD2. V shed 0 bases and J 1 base; nucleotides not matched to a gene: 2. This CDR3 region has 15 residues. The germline gives CDR1 MNHEY, CDR2 SMNVEV (reference sequence).

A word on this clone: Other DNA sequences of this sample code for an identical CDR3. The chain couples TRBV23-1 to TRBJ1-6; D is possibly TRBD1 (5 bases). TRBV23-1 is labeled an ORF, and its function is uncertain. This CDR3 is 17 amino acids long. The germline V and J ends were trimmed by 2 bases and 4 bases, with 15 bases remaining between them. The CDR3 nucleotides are TGCGCCAGCAGTCAAACCGTGGCGGGGGAGTATAATTCACCCCTCCACTTT. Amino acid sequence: CASSQTVAGEYNSPLHF.

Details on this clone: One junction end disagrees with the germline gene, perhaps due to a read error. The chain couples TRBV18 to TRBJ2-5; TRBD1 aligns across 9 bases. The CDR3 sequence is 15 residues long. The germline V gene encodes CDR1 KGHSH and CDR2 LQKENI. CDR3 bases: TGTGCCAGCTCACCTACCGGGACAGGGAAAGAGTCCCAGTACTTC. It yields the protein CASSPTGTGKESQYF.

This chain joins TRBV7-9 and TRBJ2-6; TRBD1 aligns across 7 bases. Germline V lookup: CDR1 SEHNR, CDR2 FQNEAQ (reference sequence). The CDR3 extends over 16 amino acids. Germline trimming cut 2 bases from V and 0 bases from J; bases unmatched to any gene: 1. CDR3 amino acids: CASSLRDSSGANVLTF. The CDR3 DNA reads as TGTGCCAGCAGCTTAAGGGACAGCTCTGGGGCCAACGTCCTGACTTTC.

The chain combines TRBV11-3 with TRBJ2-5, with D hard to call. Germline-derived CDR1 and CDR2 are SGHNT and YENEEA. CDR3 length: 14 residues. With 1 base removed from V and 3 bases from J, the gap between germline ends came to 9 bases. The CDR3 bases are TGTGCCAGCAGCTTAGGGAGCAGCGAAGAGACCCAGTACTTC. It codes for CASSLGSSEETQYF.

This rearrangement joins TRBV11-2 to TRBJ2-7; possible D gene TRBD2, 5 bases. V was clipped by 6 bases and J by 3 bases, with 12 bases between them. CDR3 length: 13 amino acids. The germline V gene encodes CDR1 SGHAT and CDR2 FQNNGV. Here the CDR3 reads CASRRVGGYEQYF. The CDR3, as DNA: TGTGCCAGCAGGAGGGTGGGTGGCTACGAGCAGTACTTC.

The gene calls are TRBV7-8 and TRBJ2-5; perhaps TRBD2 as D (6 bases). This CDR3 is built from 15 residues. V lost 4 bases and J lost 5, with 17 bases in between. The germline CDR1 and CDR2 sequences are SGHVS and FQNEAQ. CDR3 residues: CASSSAGNLGETQYF. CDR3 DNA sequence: TGTGCCAGCAGCTCTGCGGGGAACCTAGGGGAGACCCAGTACTTC. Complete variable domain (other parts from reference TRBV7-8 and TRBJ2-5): GAGVSQSPRYKVAKRGQDVALRCDPISGHVSLFWYQQALGQGPEFLTYFQNEAQLDKSGLPSDRFFAERPEGSVSTLKIQRTQQEDSAVYLCASSSAGNLGETQYFGPGTRLLVL.

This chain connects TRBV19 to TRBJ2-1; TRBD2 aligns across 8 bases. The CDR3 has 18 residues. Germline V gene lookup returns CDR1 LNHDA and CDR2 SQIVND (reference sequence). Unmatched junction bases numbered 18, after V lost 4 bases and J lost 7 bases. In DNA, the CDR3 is TGTGCCAGTAGTAAAGATCCTCTAGGAGCGGGGGCTAGGAATGAGCAGTTCTTC. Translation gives CASSKDPLGAGARNEQFF.

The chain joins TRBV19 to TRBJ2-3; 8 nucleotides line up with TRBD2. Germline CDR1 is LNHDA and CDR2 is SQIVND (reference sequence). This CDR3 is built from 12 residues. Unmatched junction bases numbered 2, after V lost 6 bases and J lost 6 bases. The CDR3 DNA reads TGTGCCAGTAGCTCGGGGGGGGATACGCAGTATTTT. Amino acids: CASSSGGDTQYF.

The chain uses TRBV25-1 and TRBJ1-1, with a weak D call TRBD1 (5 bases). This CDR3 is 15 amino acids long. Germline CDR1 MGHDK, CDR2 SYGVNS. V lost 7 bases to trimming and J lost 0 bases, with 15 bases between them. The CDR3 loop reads CASTPRGVMNTEAFF. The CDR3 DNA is TGTGCCAGCACACCAAGGGGTGTCATGAACACTGAAGCTTTCTTT.

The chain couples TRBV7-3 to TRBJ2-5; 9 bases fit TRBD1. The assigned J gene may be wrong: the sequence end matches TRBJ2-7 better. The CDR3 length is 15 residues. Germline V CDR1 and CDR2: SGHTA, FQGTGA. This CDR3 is CASSLSGQGFDEQYF. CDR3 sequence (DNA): TGTGCCAGCAGCTTGTCGGGACAGGGTTTCGACGAGCAGTACTTC.

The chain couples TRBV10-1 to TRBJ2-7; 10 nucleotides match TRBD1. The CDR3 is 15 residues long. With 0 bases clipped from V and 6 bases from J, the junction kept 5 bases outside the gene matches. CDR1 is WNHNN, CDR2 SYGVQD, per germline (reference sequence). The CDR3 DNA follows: TGCGCCAGCAGTGAGTCAGGGACAGGGGACGGCGAGCAGTACTTC. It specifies CASSESGTGDGEQYF.

CDR3 amino acids: CASSLEGATQPQHF. The DNA of the CDR3 is TGTGCCAGCAGTTTGGAAGGGGCAACTCAGCCCCAGCATTTT. This sequence joins TRBV28 and TRBJ1-5, with D tentatively TRBD1 (5 bases). The ends were cut back, 3 bases at V and 6 bases at J, with 12 bases in the middle. In germline, CDR1 is MDHEN, CDR2 SYDVKM. The CDR3 length is 14 residues. Combining the CDR3 with reference TRBV28 and TRBJ1-5 gives the whole variable domain DVKVTQSSRYLVKRTGEKVFLECVQDMDHENMFWYRQDPGLGLRLIYFSYDVKMKEKGDIPEGYSVSREKKERFSLILESASTNQTSMYLCASSLEGATQPQHFGDGTRLSIL.

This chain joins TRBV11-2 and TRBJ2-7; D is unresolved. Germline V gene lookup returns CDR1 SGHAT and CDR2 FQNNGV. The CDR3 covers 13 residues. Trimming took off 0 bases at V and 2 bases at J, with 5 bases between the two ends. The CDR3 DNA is TGTGCCAGCAGCTTAGAGCAGGCCTACGAGCAGTACTTC. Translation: CASSLEQAYEQYF.

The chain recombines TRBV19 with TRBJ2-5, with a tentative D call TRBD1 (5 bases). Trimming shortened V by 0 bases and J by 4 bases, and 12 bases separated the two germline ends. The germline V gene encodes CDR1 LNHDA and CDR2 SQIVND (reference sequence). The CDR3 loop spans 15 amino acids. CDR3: CASSIDARGGETQYF. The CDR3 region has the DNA TGTGCCAGTAGTATAGATGCAAGGGGTGGAGAGACCCAGTACTTC.

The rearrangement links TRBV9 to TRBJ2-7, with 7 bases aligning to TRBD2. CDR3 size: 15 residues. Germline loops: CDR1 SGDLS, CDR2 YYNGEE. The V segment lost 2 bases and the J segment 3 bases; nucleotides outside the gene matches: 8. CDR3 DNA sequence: TGTGCCAGCAGCGTCTCCGGGACTACCTTCTACGAGCAGTACTTC. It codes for CASSVSGTTFYEQYF. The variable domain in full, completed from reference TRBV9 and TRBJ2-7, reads DSGVTQTPKHLITATGQRVTLRCSPRSGDLSVYWYQQSLDQGLQFLIQYYNGEERAKGNILERFSAQQFPDLHSELNLSSLELGDSALYFCASSVSGTTFYEQYFGPGTRLTVT.

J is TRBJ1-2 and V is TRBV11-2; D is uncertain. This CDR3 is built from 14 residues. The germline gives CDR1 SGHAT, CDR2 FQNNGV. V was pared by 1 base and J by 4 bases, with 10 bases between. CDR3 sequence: CASSLGTTLYGYTF. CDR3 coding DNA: TGTGCCAGCAGCTTAGGAACGACTCTCTATGGCTACACCTTC.

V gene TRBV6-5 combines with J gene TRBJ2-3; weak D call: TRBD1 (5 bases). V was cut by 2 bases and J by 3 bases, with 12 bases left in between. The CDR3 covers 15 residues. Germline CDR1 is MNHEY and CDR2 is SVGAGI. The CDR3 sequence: CASSYEGVGTDTQYF. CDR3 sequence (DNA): TGTGCCAGCAGTTACGAAGGGGTGGGGACAGATACGCAGTATTTT.